This T cell receptor beta chain came from a study of T cells in Graves' hyperthyroidism and ophthalmopathy. It was 10 ml of fresh peripheral blood that supplied the PBMCs. The trim removed 5 bases at V and 4 bases at J, leaving 14 bases unmatched. In germline, CDR1 is DFQATT, CDR2 SNEGSKA (reference sequence). This CDR3 spans 16 amino acids. RNA transcripts yielded amplified TCR beta CDR3 regions. Researchers ran a first-round RT-PCR on the TCR CDR3 using the HTBI primer set. MiXCR, run by TCRdb on the multiplex PCR reads, gives a single entry per CDR3 protein. The data contain roughly 300,000 distinct CDR3 sequences, 25% to 30% of them singletons.

The chain employs TRBV20-1 and TRBJ1-1; 9 nucleotides match TRBD1. The source is a man between 40 and 49 years old with Graves' hyperthyroidism that later progressed to Graves' ophthalmopathy. What was sequenced was blood. This CDR3 is CSARKEGTGPSTEAFF. CDR3 sequence (DNA): TGCAGTGCTCGAAAGGAGGGGACAGGGCCCAGCACTGAAGCTTTCTTT.